This T cell receptor (beta chain) was identified in a study of blood T cell repertoires in COVID-19 (TCRdb year 2020). With regard to the full study: Samples covering the acute and convalescent phases of COVID-19 were provided by collaborators in the United States, Italy and Spain. The prospective study material was composed of cDNA or gDNA derived from T cells, B-cell-depleted T cells, or PBMCs. Deeply sampled blood TCRbeta repertoires from subjects exposed to, actively infected with, or recovered from COVID-19 were included in the dataset. The repertoires were released in a freely available public database meant as a resource for research on the immune response to SARS-CoV-2. Samples were obtained from the ongoing ImmuneRACE study (first 160 participants) and from 950 to 1,500 subjects provided by 6 global collaborators. Sample metadata almost always included a de-identified subject ID, COVID-19 status, age in years and sex. HLA class I and class II types, where available, came from metadata supplied by the sample provider rather than from assay-based typing. Paper-wide results and their limitations: How much clinical and demographic metadata was included differed by source and by participant, and the metadata was provided uncurated.

V and J are trimmed by 3 bases and 7 bases, and the gene matches miss 5 bases of the junction. Inclusive of the bounding cysteine and phenylalanine, the CDR3 is 13 residues long. Left in the record is the CDR3 DNA by itself, 39 bases read in frame from the first base. TCRbeta CDR3 regions were amplified from genomic DNA by means of the immunoSEQ Assay, a bias-controlled multiplex PCR. Turning to the authors' computational methods: The number of nucleated cells in each sample was estimated by amplification of reference gene primers within the assay. Sequence reads were collapsed and filtered to measure the absolute abundance of every unique TCRbeta CDR3 rearrangement. Productive Simpson clonality was computed per sample as the square root of Simpson's diversity index over productive rearrangements. The immuneACCESS repertoire file appears here via TCRdb, limited to in-frame rearrangements. These files lack a portion of the clones; in checked studies, under half of the deficit traces to unresolved V genes, and the cause of the others is not known. That table gives V, J and clone size, and the DNA gave D and trimming. This sample gives roughly 330,000 clones in total; about nine tenths of them show up just once. The ten most abundant clones make up about 10% of the sample.

Participants in the prospective study were aged roughly 18 to 100 years, lived in 20 to 30 United States geographic areas, and enrolled through a virtual design. In the prospective study, cohorts were assigned on the basis of participant-reported clinical history obtained from a screening survey and a study questionnaire. ImmuneRACE Cohort 3 recovered participants were defined by two consecutive negative NP/OP PCR tests, healthcare professional clearance, or symptom resolution. In the prospective study, whole blood, serum and a nasopharyngeal or oropharyngeal swab were collected from each participant by mobile phlebotomists. Over a roughly two-month period, participants in the prospective study had the option of providing additional blood draws and questionnaires. Blood samples from the prospective study were shipped frozen or at room temperature prior to DNA extraction. About this clone itself: This clone's antigen is unknown. It has no much larger one-base neighbor in the sample; base qualities were not kept.

This chain joins TRBV12-3 or TRBV12-4 to TRBJ1-1, and 7 junctional nucleotides match TRBD1. The receptor comes from a woman between 18 and 30 years old who had recovered from COVID-19. The sequencing sample was made of PBMCs or T cells enriched from blood (not recorded which). The DNA is as follows: TGTGCCAGCAGTTTTGTAGGGGGCGGTGAAGCTTTCTTT. Its protein product is CASSFVGGGEAFF.